This TCR beta chain was sequenced for a study of blood T cell repertoires in COVID-19. Study-level background: Spain, Italy and the United States supplied samples that represented acute and convalescent COVID-19. Sample material is recorded as cDNA or gDNA derived from T cells, B-cell-depleted T cells, or PBMCs.

V shed 0 bases and J 7 bases; nucleotides not matched to a gene: 8. The germline V gene encodes CDR1 MGHRA and CDR2 YSYEKL. CDR3 length: 17 amino acids. Original analysis: Amplification with reference gene primers provided the estimates of nucleated cell counts. The repertoire was sequenced with immunoSEQ multiplex PCR; TCRdb's copy has only in-frame clones and lacks some. V and J calls plus clone size are reproduced from that table; the DNA served to infer D and trimming. The sample lists a few hundred thousand clones; roughly 80% were seen once. Input material: peripheral blood. The clonotype originates from a young woman with acute or convalescent COVID-19. The chain combines TRBV4-1 with TRBJ2-1; TRBD2 agrees at 11 bases. The CDR3, as DNA: TGCGCCAGCAGCCAAGATTTGTGGGCTAGCGGGAGGAATGAGCAGTTCTTC. The encoded protein is CASSQDLWASGRNEQFF.